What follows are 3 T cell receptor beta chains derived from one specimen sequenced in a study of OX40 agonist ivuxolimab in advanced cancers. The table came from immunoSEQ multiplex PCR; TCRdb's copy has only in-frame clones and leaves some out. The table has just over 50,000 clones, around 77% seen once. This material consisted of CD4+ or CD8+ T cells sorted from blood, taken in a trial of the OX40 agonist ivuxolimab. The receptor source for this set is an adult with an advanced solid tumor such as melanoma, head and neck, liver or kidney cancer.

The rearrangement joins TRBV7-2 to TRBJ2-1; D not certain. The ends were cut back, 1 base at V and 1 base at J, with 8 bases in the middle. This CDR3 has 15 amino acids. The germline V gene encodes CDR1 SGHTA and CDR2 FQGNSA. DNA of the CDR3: TGTGCCAGCAGCTTAGTGCCGATATCCTACAATGAGCAGTTCTTC. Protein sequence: CASSLVPISYNEQFF.

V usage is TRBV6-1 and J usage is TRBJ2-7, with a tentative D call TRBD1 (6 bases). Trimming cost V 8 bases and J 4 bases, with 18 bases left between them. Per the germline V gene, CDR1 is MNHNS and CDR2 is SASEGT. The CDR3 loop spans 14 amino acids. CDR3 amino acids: CASGRGGDLYEQYF. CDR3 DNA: TGTGCCAGCGGCCGAGGGGGAGACCTTTACGAGCAGTACTTC.

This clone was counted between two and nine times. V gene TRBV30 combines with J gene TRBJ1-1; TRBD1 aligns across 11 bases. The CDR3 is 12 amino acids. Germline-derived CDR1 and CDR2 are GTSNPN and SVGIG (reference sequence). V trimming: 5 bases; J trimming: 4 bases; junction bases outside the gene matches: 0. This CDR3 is CAWGQGATEAFF. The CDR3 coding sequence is TGTGCCTGGGGACAGGGGGCCACTGAAGCTTTCTTT.